This TCR beta chain was observed in a study of PD-1 blockade in classical Hodgkin lymphoma. Every patient experienced relapse after autologous stem cell transplantation, and brentuximab vedotin exposure varied. CDR1 and CDR2 (germline): LNHNV, YYDKDF (reference sequence). J gave up 14 bases and V 0 bases, and 5 bases lay outside the gene matches. This CDR3 is built from 13 residues. The method was immunoSEQ multiplex PCR; TCRdb's version includes in-frame clones alone and lacks a portion of them. Of about 21,000 clones in the sample, roughly two thirds were seen once. The clonotype originates from a human donor with classical Hodgkin lymphoma. The V and J genes are TRBV15 and TRBJ2-1; TRBD1 agrees at 9 bases. The material was peripheral blood mononuclear cells (PBMCs), obtained at baseline. The CDR3 DNA reads as TGTGCCACCAGCAGAGATAGGCGGGACAGGGAGTTCTTC. Translation gives CATSRDRRDREFF.